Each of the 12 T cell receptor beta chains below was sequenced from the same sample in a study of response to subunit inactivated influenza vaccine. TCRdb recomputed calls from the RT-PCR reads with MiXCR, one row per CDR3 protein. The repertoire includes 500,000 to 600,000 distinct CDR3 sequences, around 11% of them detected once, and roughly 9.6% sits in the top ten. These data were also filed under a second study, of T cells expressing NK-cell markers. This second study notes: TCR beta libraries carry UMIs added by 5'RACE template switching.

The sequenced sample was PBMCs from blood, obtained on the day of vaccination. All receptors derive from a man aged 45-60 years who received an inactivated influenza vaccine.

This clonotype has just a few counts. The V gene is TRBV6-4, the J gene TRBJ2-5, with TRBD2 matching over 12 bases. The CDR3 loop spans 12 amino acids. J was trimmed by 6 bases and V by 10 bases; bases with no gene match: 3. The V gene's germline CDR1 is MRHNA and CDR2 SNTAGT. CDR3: CAIRTSGKTQYF. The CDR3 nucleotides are TGTGCCATCCGGACTAGCGGGAAGACCCAGTACTTC.

The CDR3 here is CATSASYRSSGANVLTF. CDR3 DNA: TGTGCCACCAGCGCTTCTTACAGGTCCTCTGGGGCCAACGTCCTGACTTTC. The chain links TRBV15 to TRBJ2-6; tentatively, D is TRBD1 (5 bases). V lost 5 bases, J lost 0 bases, and 14 bases lay in between. Germline V gene data show CDR1 as LNHNV and CDR2 as YYDKDF (reference sequence). The CDR3 totals 17 residues.

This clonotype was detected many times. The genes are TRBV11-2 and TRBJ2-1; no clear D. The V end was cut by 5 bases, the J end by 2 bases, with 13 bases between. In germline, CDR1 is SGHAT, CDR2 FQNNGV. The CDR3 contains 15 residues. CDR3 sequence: CASSQDVGTYNEQFF. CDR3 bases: TGTGCCAGCAGCCAAGACGTCGGTACCTACAATGAGCAGTTCTTC.

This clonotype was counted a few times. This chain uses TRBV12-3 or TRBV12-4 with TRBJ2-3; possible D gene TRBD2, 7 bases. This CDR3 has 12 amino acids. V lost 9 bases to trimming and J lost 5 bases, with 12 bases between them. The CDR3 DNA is TGTGCCAGTGGGGGGGCTGGAGATACGCAGTATTTT. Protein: CASGGAGDTQYF.

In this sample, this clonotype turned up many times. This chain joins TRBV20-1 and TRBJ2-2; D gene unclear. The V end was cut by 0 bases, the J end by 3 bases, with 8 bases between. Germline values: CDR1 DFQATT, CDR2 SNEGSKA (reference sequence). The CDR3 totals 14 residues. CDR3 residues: CSARDWADTGELFF. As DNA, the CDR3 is TGCAGTGCTAGAGATTGGGCGGACACCGGGGAGCTGTTTTTT.

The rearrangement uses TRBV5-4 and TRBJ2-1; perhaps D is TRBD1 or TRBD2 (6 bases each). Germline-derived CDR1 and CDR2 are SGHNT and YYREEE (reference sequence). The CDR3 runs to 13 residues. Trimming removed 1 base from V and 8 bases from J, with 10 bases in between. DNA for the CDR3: TGTGCCAGCAGCTTGAAGGGGGGCGATGAGCAGTTCTTC. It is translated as CASSLKGGDEQFF.

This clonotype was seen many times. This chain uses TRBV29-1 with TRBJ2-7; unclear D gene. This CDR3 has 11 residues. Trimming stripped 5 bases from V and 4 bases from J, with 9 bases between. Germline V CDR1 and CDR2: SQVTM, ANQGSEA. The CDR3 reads CSVFLGYEQYF. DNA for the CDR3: TGCAGCGTTTTCTTGGGATACGAGCAGTACTTC.

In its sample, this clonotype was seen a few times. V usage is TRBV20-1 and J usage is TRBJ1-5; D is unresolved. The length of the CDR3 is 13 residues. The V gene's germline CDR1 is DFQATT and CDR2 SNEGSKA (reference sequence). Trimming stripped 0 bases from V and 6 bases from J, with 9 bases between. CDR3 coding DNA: TGCAGTGCTAGAGATGGAGTTACTCAGCCCCAGCATTTT. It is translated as CSARDGVTQPQHF.

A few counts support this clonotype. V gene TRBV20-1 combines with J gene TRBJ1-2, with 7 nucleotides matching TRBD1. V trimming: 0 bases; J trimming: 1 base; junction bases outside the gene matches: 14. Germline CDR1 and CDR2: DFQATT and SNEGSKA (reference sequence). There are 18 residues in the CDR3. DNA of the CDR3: TGCAGTGCTAGAGATACAGGGGATTGGGGACTCATTAACTATGGCTACACCTTC. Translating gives CSARDTGDWGLINYGYTF.

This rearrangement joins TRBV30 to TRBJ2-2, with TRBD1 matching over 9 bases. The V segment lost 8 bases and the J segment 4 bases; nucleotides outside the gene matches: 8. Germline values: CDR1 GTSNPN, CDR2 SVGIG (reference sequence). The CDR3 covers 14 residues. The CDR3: CAGPETGGTGELFF. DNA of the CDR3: TGTGCCGGTCCCGAGACAGGGGGCACCGGGGAGCTGTTTTTT.

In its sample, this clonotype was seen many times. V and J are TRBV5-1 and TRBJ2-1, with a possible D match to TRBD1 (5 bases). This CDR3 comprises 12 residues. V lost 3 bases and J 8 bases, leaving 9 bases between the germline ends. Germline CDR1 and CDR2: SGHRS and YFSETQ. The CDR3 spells CASSSQGDEQFF. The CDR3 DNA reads TGCGCCAGCAGCTCTCAAGGGGATGAGCAGTTCTTC.

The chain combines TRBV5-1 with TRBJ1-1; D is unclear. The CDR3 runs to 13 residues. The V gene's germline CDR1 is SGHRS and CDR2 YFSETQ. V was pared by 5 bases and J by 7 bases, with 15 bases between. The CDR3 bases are TGCGCCAGCAGAAACATCGGAGGGATTGAAGCTTTCTTT. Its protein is CASRNIGGIEAFF. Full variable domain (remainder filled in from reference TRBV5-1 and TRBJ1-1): KAGVTQTPRYLIKTRGQQVTLSCSPISGHRSVSWYQQTPGQGLQFLFEYFSETQRNKGNFPGRFSGRQFSNSRSEMNVSTLELGDSALYLCASRNIGGIEAFFGQGTRLTVV.